The 14 T cell receptor beta chains presented below share a single source sample, sequenced in a study of long-term antiretroviral therapy in people with HIV. At the survey level, the v3.0 immunoSEQ assay was run. The data were produced by immunoSEQ multiplex PCR, yet TCRdb's version contains in-frame clones alone and is incomplete. The data contain around 29,000 clones, nearly 95% of them seen just once; the ten biggest clones take up 5.5% to 7%. The sequences come from unsorted PBMCs, collected 6.5 years after starting antiretroviral therapy. Every receptor here comes from a woman in her forties with HIV.

The chain couples TRBV6-5 to TRBJ1-1; 9 nucleotides line up with TRBD1. The ends lost 9 bases at V and 1 base at J; junction bases unmatched: 3. Germline values: CDR1 MNHEY, CDR2 SVGAGI. The CDR3 is made up of 13 amino acids. CDR3 DNA: TGTGCCAGTTACAGGGGGCCGAACACTGAAGCTTTCTTT. It codes for CASYRGPNTEAFF.

J is TRBJ1-2 and V is TRBV5-8, with D perhaps TRBD1 (5 bases). The germline CDR1 and CDR2 sequences are SGHTS and YDEGEE. The germline V and J ends were trimmed by 4 bases and 8 bases, with 15 bases remaining between them. The CDR3 totals 13 residues. The CDR3 spells CASSRWDGLGYTF. The CDR3 DNA is TGTGCCAGCAGCCGGTGGGACGGATTGGGCTACACCTTC.

The J gene is TRBJ2-5, the V gene TRBV10-3; D possibly matches TRBD1 or TRBD2 (6 bases each). The CDR3 spans 14 residues. Germline V CDR1 and CDR2: ENHRY, SYGVKD. Trimming took off 4 bases at V and 5 bases at J, with 14 bases between the two ends. CDR3 coding DNA: TGTGCCATCAGTGGACTGGGGGGCAGGGAGACCCAGTACTTC. Translating it yields CAISGLGGRETQYF.

This chain connects TRBV6-1 to TRBJ1-4, with D perhaps matching TRBD1 (6 bases). The V and J ends lost 8 bases and 3 bases respectively, with 13 bases between them. The CDR3 spans 14 residues. The germline V gene encodes CDR1 MNHNS and CDR2 SASEGT. The CDR3 DNA follows: TGTGCCAGCCGGGACATCCTCGCTAATGAAAAACTGTTTTTT. Encoded protein: CASRDILANEKLFF.

This chain links TRBV6-5 with TRBJ1-2, with TRBD1 matching over 7 bases. The ends lost 2 bases at V and 0 bases at J; junction bases unmatched: 3. From germline, CDR1 is MNHEY and CDR2 SVGAGI. The CDR3 extends over 15 amino acids. In DNA, the CDR3 is TGTGCCAGCAGTTACGCGGGACAGCCTAACTATGGCTACACCTTC. Its protein product is CASSYAGQPNYGYTF.

The chain joins TRBV2 to TRBJ1-2; 8 bases are shared with TRBD1. J was trimmed by 6 bases and V by 4 bases; bases with no gene match: 7. Looked up from germline, CDR1 is SNHLY and CDR2 is FYNNEI. The CDR3 spans 14 residues. CDR3 in DNA: TGTGCCAGCAGTGGAACGGACAGGGAGAATGGCTACACCTTC. Protein product: CASSGTDRENGYTF.

This chain links TRBV5-6 with TRBJ1-4; 10 bases map to TRBD1. The CDR3 sequence is 15 residues long. Germline V gives CDR1 SGHDT, CDR2 YYEEEE. V dropped 3 bases and J dropped 8; count of bases not matched to a gene: 7. CDR3 nucleotides: TGTGCCAGCAGCTCCAGGACAGGGGGGAAAGAAAAACTGTTTTTT. Amino acids: CASSSRTGGKEKLFF. Variable domain in full (rest from reference TRBV5-6 and TRBJ1-4): DAGVTQSPTHLIKTRGQQVTLRCSPKSGHDTVSWYQQALGQGPQFIFQYYEEEERQRGNFPDRFSGHQFPNYSSELNVNALLLGDSALYLCASSSRTGGKEKLFFGSGTQLSVL.

CDR3 protein: CASSPDRWRGELFF. CDR3 coding DNA: TGTGCCAGCAGCCCGGACAGGTGGCGGGGGGAGCTGTTTTTT. The genes are TRBV7-2 and TRBJ2-2, with 7 bases lining up with TRBD1. The CDR3 contains 14 residues. Germline loops: CDR1 SGHTA, CDR2 FQGNSA. With V trimmed by 5 bases and J by 8 bases, 8 bases remained unmatched.

The CDR3 DNA reads as TGCAGCGTTGAAGAGGGGGGGACGACTAATGAAAAACTGTTTTTT. Translated: CSVEEGGTTNEKLFF. J is TRBJ1-4 and V is TRBV29-1, with D tentatively TRBD1 (5 bases). Trimming took 0 bases from V and 2 from J, leaving 10 bases between them. The CDR3 length is 15 residues. Germline V gene sequence: CDR1 SQVTM, CDR2 ANQGSEA.

This chain connects TRBV6-5 to TRBJ1-2, with TRBD1 as a possible D gene (5 bases). The CDR3 covers 15 residues. V was shortened by 0 bases and J by 8 bases, with 16 bases between the two germline ends. CDR1 is MNHEY and CDR2 is SVGAGI in the germline V gene. The chain's CDR3 is CASSYSSQGRGGYTF. The CDR3 nucleotides read TGTGCCAGCAGTTACTCGAGTCAGGGAAGAGGGGGCTACACCTTC.

The gene calls are TRBV6-6 and TRBJ2-3, with D perhaps TRBD1 (6 bases). The CDR3 has 14 residues. The germline V gene has CDR1 MNHNY and CDR2 SVGAGI (reference sequence). V was trimmed by 5 bases and J by 2 bases, leaving 11 bases between them. CDR3 residues: CASSPGQNTDTQYF. The CDR3 DNA is TGTGCCAGCAGTCCCGGACAGAACACAGATACGCAGTATTTT.

As DNA, the CDR3 is TGTGCCAGCAGCTTGGAGTCGGGCTCACCCCTCCACTTT. This codes for CASSLESGSPLHF. The gene calls are TRBV5-5 and TRBJ1-6; D is ambiguous. The V end lost 0 bases, the J end lost 10 bases, and 8 bases lay between the germline ends. The CDR3 is made up of 13 amino acids. Germline values: CDR1 SGHKS, CDR2 YYEKEE (reference sequence).

V usage is TRBV11-3 and J usage is TRBJ2-5; D remains ambiguous. The CDR3 is 13 amino acids. Germline CDR1 reads SGHNT; CDR2 reads YENEEA. Trimming took 3 bases from V and 4 from J, leaving 9 bases between them. The CDR3 DNA is TGTGCCAGCAGCTTTAATTCAGGAGAGACCCAGTACTTC. Translation: CASSFNSGETQYF.

This chain joins TRBV6-6 and TRBJ1-1, with D unresolved. V lost 3 bases and J lost 2, with 4 bases in between. The germline V gene has CDR1 MNHNY and CDR2 SVGAGI (reference sequence). The CDR3 covers 12 residues. CDR3 loop: CASSYSNTEAFF. CDR3 bases: TGTGCCAGCAGTTATTCAAACACTGAAGCTTTCTTT.